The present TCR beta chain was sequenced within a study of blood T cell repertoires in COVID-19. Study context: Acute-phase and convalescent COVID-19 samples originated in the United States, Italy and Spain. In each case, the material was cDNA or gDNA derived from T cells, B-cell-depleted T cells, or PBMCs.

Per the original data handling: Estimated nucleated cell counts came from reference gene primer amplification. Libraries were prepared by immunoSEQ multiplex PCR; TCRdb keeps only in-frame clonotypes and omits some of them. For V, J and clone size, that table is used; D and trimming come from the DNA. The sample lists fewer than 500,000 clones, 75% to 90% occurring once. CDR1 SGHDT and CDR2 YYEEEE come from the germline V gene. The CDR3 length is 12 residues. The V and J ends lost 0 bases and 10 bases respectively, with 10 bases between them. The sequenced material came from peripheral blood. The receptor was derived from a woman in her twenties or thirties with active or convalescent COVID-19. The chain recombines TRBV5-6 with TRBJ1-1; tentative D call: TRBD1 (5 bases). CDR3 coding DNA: TGTGCCAGCAGCTTGGACGGAAGGGGAGCTTTCTTT. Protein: CASSLDGRGAFF. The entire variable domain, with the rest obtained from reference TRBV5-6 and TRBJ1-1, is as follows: DAGVTQSPTHLIKTRGQQVTLRCSPKSGHDTVSWYQQALGQGPQFIFQYYEEEERQRGNFPDRFSGHQFPNYSSELNVNALLLGDSALYLCASSLDGRGAFFGQGTRLTVV.